The 31 T cell receptor beta chains below come from one sample, sequenced in a study of cytomegalovirus exposure and HLA in healthy donors. Libraries were prepared by immunoSEQ multiplex PCR; TCRdb keeps only in-frame clonotypes and omits some of them. The sample lists over 150,000 clones; 70% to 90% were seen once. Sequencing was performed on PBMCs. The receptors stem from a woman aged 25 to 39 in good health and CMV-seronegative.

The rearrangement uses TRBV5-4 and TRBJ2-7; TRBD2 aligns across 8 bases. Unmatched junction bases numbered 10, after V lost 0 bases and J lost 2 bases. Germline lookup yields CDR1 SGHNT and CDR2 YYREEE (reference sequence). The CDR3 contains 17 residues. Written as DNA, the CDR3 is TGTGCCAGCAGCTTGGGAGCTAGCGGGTCCTTAGCCTACGAGCAGTACTTC. This sequence encodes CASSLGASGSLAYEQYF.

This CDR3 is CASRGVAEQYF. CDR3 nucleotide sequence: TGTGCCAGCAGGGGAGTTGCCGAGCAGTACTTC. V usage is TRBV6-6 and J usage is TRBJ2-7; D possibly corresponds to TRBD2 (5 bases). With 6 bases removed from V and 6 bases from J, the gap between germline ends came to 9 bases. Germline-derived CDR1 and CDR2 are MNHNY and SVGAGI (reference sequence). CDR3 length: 11 residues.

This chain connects TRBV19 to TRBJ2-7; no clear D. Germline CDR1 is LNHDA and CDR2 is SQIVND (reference sequence). The CDR3 extends over 14 amino acids. V was clipped by 5 bases and J by 0 bases, with 11 bases between them. The CDR3, as DNA: TGTGCCAGTAGTTGGCAGGCCAACTCCTACGAGCAGTACTTC. Amino acid sequence: CASSWQANSYEQYF.

The rearrangement joins TRBV19 to TRBJ2-2, with unresolved D. Trimming pared 3 bases from V and 2 bases from J, leaving 4 bases between. The CDR3 covers 13 residues. In germline, CDR1 is LNHDA, CDR2 SQIVND (reference sequence). In DNA, the CDR3 is TGTGCCAGTAGTATGGGTAACACCGGGGAGCTGTTTTTT. Protein product: CASSMGNTGELFF.

V is TRBV4-3 and J is TRBJ1-2; D is unresolved. Germline CDR1 LGHNA, CDR2 YSLEER. V was trimmed by 1 base and J by 2 bases, leaving 11 bases between them. This CDR3 contains 15 residues. Here the CDR3 DNA reads TGCGCCAGCAGCCAAGGGTTCGGCGGAAACTATGGCTACACCTTC. It is translated as CASSQGFGGNYGYTF.

The rearrangement uses TRBV2 and TRBJ2-7; tentative D call: TRBD2 (6 bases). The CDR3 is 12 amino acids. V dropped 3 bases and J dropped 5 bases, with 8 bases sitting between them. Germline values: CDR1 SNHLY, CDR2 FYNNEI. The CDR3 nucleotides read TGTGCCAGCAGTGAGGAGGGGCACGAGCAGTACTTC. Protein product: CASSEEGHEQYF.

The chain couples TRBV5-6 to TRBJ2-1, with 8 bases aligning to TRBD1. The ends lost 3 bases at V and 3 bases at J; junction bases unmatched: 2. This CDR3 is 14 amino acids long. Germline V gives CDR1 SGHDT, CDR2 YYEEEE. DNA for the CDR3: TGTGCCAGCAGCTCCGACAGGGGCTACAATGAGCAGTTCTTC. This sequence encodes CASSSDRGYNEQFF.

The rearrangement joins TRBV4-3 to TRBJ2-6; D not certain. V was clipped by 4 bases and J by 1 base, with 5 bases between them. The CDR3 spans 14 residues. Looked up from germline, CDR1 is LGHNA and CDR2 is YSLEER. The CDR3 region is CASSPASGANVLTF. The CDR3 nucleotides read TGCGCCAGCAGCCCCGCATCTGGGGCCAACGTCCTGACTTTC.

The chain joins TRBV9 to TRBJ2-5; the match to TRBD1 covers 10 bases. V dropped 0 bases and J dropped 5; count of bases not matched to a gene: 10. The CDR3 runs 17 residues. Germline V lookup: CDR1 SGDLS, CDR2 YYNGEE. In DNA, the CDR3 is TGTGCCAGCAGCGTAGATCCCCGACAGGGGGCGCGGGAGACCCAGTACTTC. Translating it yields CASSVDPRQGARETQYF.

The V and J genes are TRBV30 and TRBJ2-1; no clear D gene. This CDR3 region has 13 residues. Per germline, CDR1 GTSNPN and CDR2 SVGIG (reference sequence). V was cut by 3 bases and J by 10 bases, with 16 bases left in between. CDR3 region: CAWSSGLYGEQFF. The CDR3 nucleotides read TGTGCCTGGAGCTCCGGCCTTTACGGAGAGCAGTTCTTC.

This clone appeared a single time. This chain links TRBV28 with TRBJ2-1; D unclear. The length of the CDR3 is 12 residues. The V gene lost 4 bases and the J gene lost 6 bases, with 7 bases spanning the gap. The germline CDR1 and CDR2 sequences are MDHEN and SYDVKM. The CDR3 region has the DNA TGTGCCAGCAGTTCTCGGAGCAATGAGCAGTTCTTC. Protein product: CASSSRSNEQFF.

This clone is a singleton in its sample. The chain carries TRBV28 and TRBJ2-5, with a tentative D call TRBD2 (6 bases). The V gene's germline CDR1 is MDHEN and CDR2 SYDVKM. CDR3 length equals 14 residues. V lost 2 bases to trimming and J lost 3 bases, with 10 bases between them. CDR3 in amino acids: CASSLAGSKETQYF. The DNA for the CDR3 is TGTGCCAGCAGTTTAGCGGGAAGTAAAGAGACCCAGTACTTC.

The sample holds a few counts of this clone. This sequence joins TRBV5-4 and TRBJ1-3, with D possibly matching TRBD1 (6 bases). Germline CDR1 is SGHNT and CDR2 is YYREEE (reference sequence). Trimming pared 1 base from V and 0 bases from J, leaving 8 bases between. This CDR3 has 15 amino acids. In nucleotides, the CDR3 is TGTGCCAGCAGCTTGAGGGGGAGCTCTGGAAACACCATATATTTT. Translation: CASSLRGSSGNTIYF. Using reference TRBV5-4 and TRBJ1-3 for the parts outside the CDR3, the full variable domain is ETGVTQSPTHLIKTRGQQVTLRCSSQSGHNTVSWYQQALGQGPQFIFQYYREEENGRGNFPPRFSGLQFPNYSSELNVNALELDDSALYLCASSLRGSSGNTIYFGEGSWLTVV.

This rearrangement joins TRBV11-2 to TRBJ2-2, with 8 bases aligning to TRBD1. The CDR3 is made up of 14 amino acids. V dropped 1 base and J dropped 7; count of bases not matched to a gene: 2. Germline CDR1 reads SGHAT; CDR2 reads FQNNGV. DNA of the CDR3: TGTGCCAGCAGCTTAGTCGACAGGGGCGGGGAGCTGTTTTTT. This sequence encodes CASSLVDRGGELFF.

The V and J genes are TRBV5-1 and TRBJ2-2, with TRBD2 as a possible D gene (6 bases). The CDR3 runs to 13 residues. CDR1 and CDR2 (germline): SGHRS, YFSETQ. Trimming removed 3 bases at V and 6 bases at J, with 9 bases between. CDR3 loop: CASSSTSSGELFF. CDR3 bases: TGCGCCAGCAGCTCGACTAGTTCCGGGGAGCTGTTTTTT. Looking up the rest from reference TRBV5-1 and TRBJ2-2 gives the full variable domain: KAGVTQTPRYLIKTRGQQVTLSCSPISGHRSVSWYQQTPGQGLQFLFEYFSETQRNKGNFPGRFSGRQFSNSRSEMNVSTLELGDSALYLCASSSTSSGELFFGEGSRLTVL.

V and J are TRBV6-5 and TRBJ2-7; D tentatively fits TRBD1 or TRBD2 (5 bases each). The V gene's germline CDR1 is MNHEY and CDR2 SVGAGI. This CDR3 region has 15 residues. With 6 bases removed from V and 1 base from J, the gap between germline ends came to 16 bases. CDR3 sequence: CASSPAATVSYEQYF. The CDR3 region has the DNA TGTGCCAGCAGCCCAGCGGCGACAGTTTCCTACGAGCAGTACTTC.

The chain combines TRBV7-6 with TRBJ1-5, with TRBD1 matching over 7 bases. CDR1 is SGHVS and CDR2 is FNYEAQ in the germline V gene. Trimming removed 0 bases from V and 2 bases from J; junction bases left unmatched: 10. CDR3 length: 18 amino acids. This CDR3 is CASSLAYITQGRNQPQHF. In DNA form, the CDR3 reads TGTGCCAGCAGCTTAGCTTACATAACACAGGGGCGCAATCAGCCCCAGCATTTT. Looking up the rest from reference TRBV7-6 and TRBJ1-5 gives the full variable domain: GAGVSQSPRYKVTKRGQDVALRCDPISGHVSLYWYRQALGQGPEFLTYFNYEAQQDKSGLPNDRFSAERPEGSISTLTIQRTEQRDSAMYRCASSLAYITQGRNQPQHFGDGTRLSIL.

The chain couples TRBV5-1 to TRBJ1-5; possible D gene TRBD1, 5 bases. The V gene's germline CDR1 is SGHRS and CDR2 YFSETQ. The CDR3 runs to 15 residues. V was cut by 3 bases and J by 2 bases, with 12 bases left in between. The DNA of the CDR3 is TGCGCCAGCAGCTCGAGTCCGGGGCGCAATCAGCCCCAGCATTTT. Protein: CASSSSPGRNQPQHF.

This clone has only one observation. This chain joins TRBV30 and TRBJ2-7; D call uncertain. The CDR3 consists of 12 residues. Germline V CDR1 and CDR2: GTSNPN, SVGIG (reference sequence). The V and J ends lost 2 bases and 4 bases respectively, with 9 bases between them. The DNA of the CDR3 is TGTGCCTGGAGTCTCCCCCAGTACGAGCAGTACTTC. This encodes CAWSLPQYEQYF.

This clone was counted a single time. This chain connects TRBV6-4 to TRBJ2-3; 11 bases are shared with TRBD2. CDR1 MRHNA and CDR2 SNTAGT come from the germline V gene. The V gene end was trimmed by 5 bases and the J gene end by 14 bases; junction bases not matched to a gene: 12. The CDR3 consists of 14 residues. This CDR3 reads CASSPLAGGPFVYF. For the CDR3, the DNA is TGTGCCAGCAGTCCCTTAGCGGGGGGGCCGTTCGTGTATTTT.

The chain uses TRBV28 and TRBJ1-2; TRBD1 might be the D (5 bases). The CDR3 loop spans 11 amino acids. The ends were cut back, 5 bases at V and 12 bases at J, with 13 bases in the middle. Germline V gene data show CDR1 as MDHEN and CDR2 as SYDVKM. This CDR3 reads CASSGDRSHTF. CDR3 nucleotide sequence: TGTGCCAGCAGTGGGGACCGGTCGCACACCTTC.

This clone was seen once. CDR3 region: CASKKGVSCNYGYTF. CDR3 bases: TGTGCCAGCAAGAAAGGGGTAAGTTGTAACTATGGCTACACCTTC. The genes are TRBV27 and TRBJ1-2; TRBD1 is a possible D gene (5 bases). Germline lookup yields CDR1 MNHEY and CDR2 SMNVEV (reference sequence). With 7 bases removed from V and 1 base from J, the gap between germline ends came to 16 bases. The CDR3 runs 15 residues.

J is TRBJ2-1 and V is TRBV11-3; unclear D gene. This CDR3 is built from 13 residues. Germline CDR1 reads SGHNT; CDR2 reads YENEEA. Trimming took off 2 bases at V and 6 bases at J, with 8 bases between the two ends. CDR3 in DNA: TGTGCCAGCAGCTTAAGGACGCGCAATGAGCAGTTCTTC. Protein: CASSLRTRNEQFF.

This clone has a handful of counts. J is TRBJ2-7 and V is TRBV4-2, with no clear D. This CDR3 is built from 11 residues. The germline V gene has CDR1 LGHNA and CDR2 YNFKEQ. Trimming removed 5 bases at V and 1 base at J, with 3 bases between. CDR3 amino acids: CASSSSYEQYF. CDR3 bases: TGTGCCAGCAGCTCATCCTACGAGCAGTACTTC.

This chain uses TRBV4-2 with TRBJ2-2; tentatively, D is TRBD1 or TRBD2 (5 bases each). This CDR3 is built from 15 residues. Germline-derived CDR1 and CDR2 are LGHNA and YNFKEQ. V gave up 2 bases and J gave up 6 bases, with 13 bases separating them. CDR3: CASSQLSRGAGELFF. The CDR3 nucleotides read TGTGCCAGCAGCCAACTATCCAGAGGGGCCGGGGAGCTGTTTTTT.

This clone was observed a single time. V gene TRBV6-1 combines with J gene TRBJ1-2; D gene unclear. The V gene lost 6 bases and the J gene lost 4 bases, with 3 bases spanning the gap. CDR1 MNHNS and CDR2 SASEGT come from the germline V gene. CDR3 size: 10 residues. CDR3 protein: CASRGYGYTF. The CDR3 DNA reads TGTGCCAGCAGAGGCTATGGCTACACCTTC.

In this sample, this clone turned up once. V and J are TRBV10-3 and TRBJ1-4; D is possibly TRBD1 (5 bases). Trimming shortened V by 5 bases and J by 4 bases, and 14 bases separated the two germline ends. This CDR3 comprises 15 residues. Germline V gene data show CDR1 as ENHRY and CDR2 as SYGVKD. CDR3 nucleotide sequence: TGTGCCATCAGTCATTCCGGGGGGAATAATGAAAAACTGTTTTTT. The encoded protein is CAISHSGGNNEKLFF.

This chain uses TRBV27 with TRBJ1-5; D is perhaps TRBD1 (6 bases). The CDR3 extends over 13 amino acids. The V end was cut by 6 bases, the J end by 3 bases, with 9 bases between. CDR1 is MNHEY, CDR2 SMNVEV, per germline (reference sequence). The CDR3 DNA follows: TGTGCCAGCAGCCAGGGGTACAATCAGCCCCAGCATTTT. It specifies CASSQGYNQPQHF.

A single count supports this clone. The chain joins TRBV7-6 to TRBJ2-2; TRBD2 matches 9 bases. The V gene's germline CDR1 is SGHVS and CDR2 FNYEAQ. Germline trimming cut 5 bases from V and 5 bases from J; bases unmatched to any gene: 15. The CDR3 sequence is 18 residues long. CDR3 DNA: TGTGCCAGCAGCGTAGAGATTGGGACTAGCAGGGGAACCGGGGAGCTGTTTTTT. This codes for CASSVEIGTSRGTGELFF.

CDR3 DNA: TGTGCCAGCAGTTACGGCACCCCGAACACTGAAGCTTTCTTT. Encoded protein: CASSYGTPNTEAFF. V gene TRBV27 combines with J gene TRBJ1-1; D unresolved. Germline CDR1 is MNHEY and CDR2 is SMNVEV (reference sequence). V was clipped by 4 bases and J by 1 base, with 10 bases between them. The CDR3 loop spans 14 amino acids.

The chain links TRBV30 to TRBJ1-5, with D tentatively TRBD1 (6 bases). The V end was cut by 0 bases, the J end by 3 bases, with 9 bases between. The CDR3 loop spans 14 amino acids. CDR1 is GTSNPN, CDR2 SVGIG, per germline (reference sequence). The CDR3 is CAWSVAGVNQPQHF. CDR3 nucleotide sequence: TGTGCCTGGAGTGTAGCAGGGGTCAATCAGCCCCAGCATTTT.